The T cell receptor (beta chain) described here comes from a study of identical twins. Donors uniformly comprised healthy Caucasians. Via MiXCR, TCRdb re-called the 5' RACE reads, giving one row per CDR3 protein. The table records over 550,000 distinct CDR3 sequences, just over 7% of them present only once. CDR1 is SEHNR and CDR2 is FQNEAQ in the germline V gene (reference sequence). The V gene lost 4 bases and the J gene lost 6 bases, with 13 bases spanning the gap. The length of the CDR3 is 14 residues. The data were also submitted as part of a second study, on yellow fever vaccine responses in identical twins. From that paper: Reportedly, the response of twins' T cells to the vaccine seemed partly convergent, partly personalized.

The origin of this receptor is a woman younger than 30 in good health. Sequenced sample: PBMCs. The chain recombines TRBV7-9 with TRBJ2-1, with D perhaps TRBD2 (5 bases). CDR3: CASSSGLNLNEQFF. The DNA of the CDR3 is TGTGCCAGCAGCTCTGGACTGAACCTCAATGAGCAGTTCTTC. The full variable domain, its missing parts supplied by reference TRBV7-9 and TRBJ2-1, is DTGVSQNPRHKITKRGQNVTFRCDPISEHNRLYWYRQTLGQGPEFLTYFQNEAQLEKSRLLSDRFSAERPKGSFSTLEIQRTEQGDSAMYLCASSSGLNLNEQFFGPGTRLTVL.